What follows is one T cell receptor beta chain and its context. CDR3 size: 14 residues. The V and J ends lost 4 bases and 2 bases respectively, with 10 bases between them. Per the germline V gene, CDR1 is SGDLS and CDR2 is YYNGEE. These data originate in a study of blood T cell repertoires in COVID-19. Across the whole study: PBMCs, B-cell-depleted T cells, or T cells were the source of the cDNA or gDNA that made up the material.

Profiling relied on immunoSEQ multiplex PCR, and the TCRdb table lists in-frame clones only, not all of them. The top ten hold approximately 4% of the sample, which has about 270,000 clones, around 89% seen once. Sequencing input: PBMCs or T cells enriched from blood (not recorded which). This chain joins TRBV9 and TRBJ1-3; D perhaps matches TRBD1 (5 bases). The TCR comes from a woman aged 30 to 39 with acute COVID-19. CDR3 in amino acids: CASSQGLPGNTIYF. Written as DNA, the CDR3 is TGTGCCAGCAGCCAGGGACTCCCTGGAAACACCATATATTTT. Supplemented by reference TRBV9 and TRBJ1-3, the full variable domain reads DSGVTQTPKHLITATGQRVTLRCSPRSGDLSVYWYQQSLDQGLQFLIQYYNGEERAKGNILERFSAQQFPDLHSELNLSSLELGDSALYFCASSQGLPGNTIYFGEGSWLTVV.